The T cell receptor beta chain under discussion was sequenced for a study of radiotherapy plus CTLA-4 blockade in lung cancer. With 5 bases removed from V and 6 bases from J, the gap between germline ends came to 7 bases. Germline V lookup: CDR1 SNHLY, CDR2 FYNNEI. The CDR3 loop spans 12 amino acids. Some clones are missing from TCRdb's copy, which holds only in-frame ones; the method was immunoSEQ multiplex PCR. The repertoire holds approximately 75,000 clones, with approximately 78% as singletons. Sequencing was performed on peripheral blood, taken from a patient treated with radiotherapy plus ipilimumab. This TCR was sampled from a human donor with non-small cell lung cancer who had a complete response to radiotherapy plus ipilimumab. The gene calls are TRBV2 and TRBJ1-4, with D possibly matching TRBD1 (5 bases). CDR3 sequence: CASSPRDEKLFF. In DNA form, the CDR3 reads TGTGCCAGCAGTCCCAGGGATGAAAAACTGTTTTTT.